Included here is one TCR beta chain sequence, with context. The CDR3 consists of 16 residues. The trim removed 4 bases at V and 4 bases at J, leaving 5 bases unmatched. Looked up from germline, CDR1 is LGHDT and CDR2 is YNNKEL (reference sequence). The data originate from a study of blood T cell repertoires in COVID-19. Study context: Sites across the United States, Italy and Spain contributed samples from acute and convalescent COVID-19. Sample material is recorded as cDNA or gDNA derived from T cells, B-cell-depleted T cells, or PBMCs.

Some clones are missing from TCRdb's copy, which holds only in-frame ones; the method was immunoSEQ multiplex PCR. The data contain about 430,000 clones, 85% to 90% of them singletons. The source is a man aged 18 to 35 with COVID-19, enrolled during active disease. Input material: peripheral blood. V gene TRBV3-1 (or the pseudogene TRBV3-2) combines with J gene TRBJ2-2; 11 bases agree with TRBD2. The CDR3, as DNA: TGTGCCAGCAGCCTTCCTAGCGGGAGGTCCACCGGGGAGCTGTTTTTT. It encodes CASSLPSGRSTGELFF.